The source of this T cell receptor beta chain is a study of blood T cell repertoires in COVID-19. The method was immunoSEQ multiplex PCR; TCRdb's version includes in-frame clones alone and lacks a portion of them. In the table there are about 61,000 clones, over 80% of which are singletons. Germline V CDR1 and CDR2: SGHTA, FQGNSA. This CDR3 has 13 amino acids. Trimming removed 10 bases from V and 2 bases from J, with 14 bases in between. This TCR derives from a man in his sixties or seventies with acute or convalescent COVID-19. Input material: peripheral blood. The V and J genes are TRBV7-2 and TRBJ1-1; D is uncertain. This chain's CDR3 is CATGSQPNTEAFF. Written as DNA, the CDR3 is TGTGCCACCGGCTCACAGCCTAACACTGAAGCTTTCTTT.